The 6 T cell receptor beta chains below come from one sample, sequenced in a study of T cells in localized non-small cell lung cancer (dated by TCRdb to 2019 to 2021). The library was produced with the immunoSEQ multiplex PCR assay. TCRdb re-hosts the immuneACCESS table, in-frame sequences only. Its copies lack some clones; in the studies checked, an unresolved V gene accounts for under half of them, and the cause for the rest is not known. In this sample the table shows 13,000 or so clones, roughly nine tenths of which occur a single time. The ten largest clones take up 2.5% to 3% of the sample. Sequenced here: peripheral blood mononuclear cells, sampled before any cancer treatment. The receptors derive from a man between 40 and 75 years old with stage III lung adenocarcinoma.

This sequence joins TRBV5-1 and TRBJ1-1; 7 bases agree with TRBD1. J lost 4 bases, V lost 0 bases, and 18 bases had no gene match. This CDR3 is 19 amino acids long. Germline V gene lookup returns CDR1 SGHRS and CDR2 YFSETQ. The CDR3 DNA is TGCGCCAGCAGCTTGGACACTCCCGGGTTCAGGGGGAAGGGCACTGAAGCTTTCTTT. The encoded protein is CASSLDTPGFRGKGTEAFF. The entire variable domain, with the rest obtained from reference TRBV5-1 and TRBJ1-1, is as follows: KAGVTQTPRYLIKTRGQQVTLSCSPISGHRSVSWYQQTPGQGLQFLFEYFSETQRNKGNFPGRFSGRQFSNSRSEMNVSTLELGDSALYLCASSLDTPGFRGKGTEAFFGQGTRLTVV.

This clone was seen only once. The chain links TRBV27 to TRBJ1-5; D is unclear. The V gene's germline CDR1 is MNHEY and CDR2 SMNVEV (reference sequence). This CDR3 has 13 residues. Deletions cut 3 bases from V and 5 bases from J, with 8 bases between. The CDR3 DNA sequence: TGTGCCAGCAGTTTTTCCCTCCATCAGCCCCAGCATTTT. Translated: CASSFSLHQPQHF.

This CDR3 is CASSVGTVAYEQYF. The CDR3 nucleotides read TGTGCCAGCAGCGTTGGGACAGTTGCCTACGAGCAGTACTTC. The chain combines TRBV4-2 with TRBJ2-7, with 7 bases fitting TRBD1. This CDR3 region has 14 residues. V was clipped by 5 bases and J by 2 bases; unmatched bases: 6. Germline values: CDR1 LGHNA, CDR2 YNFKEQ.

This chain uses TRBV4-1 with TRBJ2-7, with 8 bases that match TRBD2. V shed 4 bases and J 3 bases; nucleotides not matched to a gene: 5. The CDR3 loop spans 14 amino acids. Per the germline V gene, CDR1 is MGHRA and CDR2 is YSYEKL. For the CDR3, the DNA is TGCGCCAGCAGCCCTATAGCGGGAAGCTACGAGCAGTACTTC. Protein sequence: CASSPIAGSYEQYF.

The chain combines TRBV6-1 with TRBJ1-3; 7 bases are a match to TRBD1. V gave up 5 bases and J gave up 0 bases; unmatched junction bases: 4. The CDR3 loop spans 15 amino acids. From germline, CDR1 is MNHNS and CDR2 SASEGT. The CDR3 sequence: CASSMTGFSGNTIYF. The CDR3, as DNA: TGTGCCAGCAGTATGACAGGGTTCTCTGGAAACACCATATATTTT.

This chain uses TRBV6-5 with TRBJ1-2; D perhaps matches TRBD1 (5 bases). V lost 4 bases, J lost 0 bases, and 12 bases lay in between. Germline V lookup: CDR1 MNHEY, CDR2 SVGAGI. The CDR3 spans 15 residues. CDR3 amino acids: CASSLRDRTNYGYTF. The CDR3 coding sequence is TGTGCCAGCAGTTTAAGGGACCGTACTAACTATGGCTACACCTTC.